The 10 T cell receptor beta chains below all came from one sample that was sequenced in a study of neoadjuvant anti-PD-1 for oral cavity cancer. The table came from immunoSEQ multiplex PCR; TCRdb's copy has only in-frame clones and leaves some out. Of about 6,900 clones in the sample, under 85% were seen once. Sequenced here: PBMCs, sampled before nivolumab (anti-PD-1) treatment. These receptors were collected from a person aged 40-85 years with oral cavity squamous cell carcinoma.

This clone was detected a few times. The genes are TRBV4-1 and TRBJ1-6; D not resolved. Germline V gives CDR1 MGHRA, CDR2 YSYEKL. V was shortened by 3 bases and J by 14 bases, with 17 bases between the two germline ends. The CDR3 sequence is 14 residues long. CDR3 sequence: CASSHPQDGITLHF. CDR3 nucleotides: TGCGCCAGCAGCCACCCTCAGGATGGGATAACCCTCCACTTT.

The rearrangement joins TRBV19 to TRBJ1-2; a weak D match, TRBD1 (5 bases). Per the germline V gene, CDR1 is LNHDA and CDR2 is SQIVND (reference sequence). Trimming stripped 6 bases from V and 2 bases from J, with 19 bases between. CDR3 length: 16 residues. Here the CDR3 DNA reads TGTGCCAGTAGCCAAGGGACCGGGGGATTCAACTATGGCTACACCTTC. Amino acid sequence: CASSQGTGGFNYGYTF.

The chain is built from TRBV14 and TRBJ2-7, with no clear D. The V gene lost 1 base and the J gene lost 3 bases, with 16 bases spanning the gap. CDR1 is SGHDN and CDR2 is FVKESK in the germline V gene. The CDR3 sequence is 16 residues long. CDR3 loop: CASSQASSRSFYEQYF. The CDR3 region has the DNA TGTGCCAGCAGCCAAGCTTCCTCCCGGTCTTTCTACGAGCAGTACTTC.

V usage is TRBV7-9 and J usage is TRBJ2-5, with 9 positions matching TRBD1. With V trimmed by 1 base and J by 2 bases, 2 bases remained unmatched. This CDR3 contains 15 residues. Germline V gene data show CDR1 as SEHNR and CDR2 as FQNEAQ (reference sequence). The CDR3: CASSLGTGDQETQYF. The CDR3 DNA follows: TGTGCCAGCAGCTTAGGGACAGGGGATCAAGAGACCCAGTACTTC.

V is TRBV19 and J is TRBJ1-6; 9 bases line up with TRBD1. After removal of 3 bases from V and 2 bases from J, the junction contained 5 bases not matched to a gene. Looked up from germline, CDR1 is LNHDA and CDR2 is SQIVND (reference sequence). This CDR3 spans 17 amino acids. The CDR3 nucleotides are TGTGCCAGTAGTATCCGGGACAGGGCCCCCTATAATTCACCCCTCCACTTT. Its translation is CASSIRDRAPYNSPLHF.

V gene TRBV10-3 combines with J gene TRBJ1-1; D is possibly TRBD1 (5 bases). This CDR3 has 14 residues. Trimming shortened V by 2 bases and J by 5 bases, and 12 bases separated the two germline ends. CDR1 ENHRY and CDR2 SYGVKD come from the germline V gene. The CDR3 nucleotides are TGTGCCATCAGTGAGGCCGGGGCAGGAACTGAAGCTTTCTTT. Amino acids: CAISEAGAGTEAFF.

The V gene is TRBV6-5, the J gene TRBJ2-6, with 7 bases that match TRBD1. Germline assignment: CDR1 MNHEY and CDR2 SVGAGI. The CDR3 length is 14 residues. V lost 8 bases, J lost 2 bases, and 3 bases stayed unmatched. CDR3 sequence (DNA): TGTGCCAGCCTTAGGGGGCCTGGGGCCAACGTCCTGACTTTC. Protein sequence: CASLRGPGANVLTF.

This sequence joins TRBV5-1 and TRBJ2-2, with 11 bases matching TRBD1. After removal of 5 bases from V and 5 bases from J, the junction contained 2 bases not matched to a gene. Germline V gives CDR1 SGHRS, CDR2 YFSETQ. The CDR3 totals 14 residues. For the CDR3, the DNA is TGCGCCAGCAGAGGGACAGGGGGGACCGGGGAGCTGTTTTTT. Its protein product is CASRGTGGTGELFF. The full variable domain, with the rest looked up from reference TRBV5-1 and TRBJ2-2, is KAGVTQTPRYLIKTRGQQVTLSCSPISGHRSVSWYQQTPGQGLQFLFEYFSETQRNKGNFPGRFSGRQFSNSRSEMNVSTLELGDSALYLCASRGTGGTGELFFGEGSRLTVL.

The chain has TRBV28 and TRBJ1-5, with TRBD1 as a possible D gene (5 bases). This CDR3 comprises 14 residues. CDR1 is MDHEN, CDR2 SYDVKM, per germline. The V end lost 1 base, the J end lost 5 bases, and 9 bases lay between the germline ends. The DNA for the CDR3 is TGTGCCAGCAGTTTATATACGACAGATCAGCCCCAGCATTTT. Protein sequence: CASSLYTTDQPQHF.

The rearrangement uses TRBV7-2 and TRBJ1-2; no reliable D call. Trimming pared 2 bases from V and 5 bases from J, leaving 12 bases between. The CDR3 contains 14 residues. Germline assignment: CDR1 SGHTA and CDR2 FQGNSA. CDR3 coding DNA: TGTGCCAGCAGCTTACAGACCGGTGAATATGGCTACACCTTC. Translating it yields CASSLQTGEYGYTF.